Following are 21 T cell receptor beta chains from one sample sequenced in a study of cytomegalovirus exposure and HLA in healthy donors. Both 60 Vbeta primers and 13 Jbeta primers went into the PCR. This table comes from immunoSEQ multiplex PCR, and its TCRdb copy is limited to in-frame clones, with some not included. Listed are about 200,000 clones; about 6.5% falls within the top ten. The sequencing sample was made of PBMCs. The receptors were gathered from a man aged 30 to 45 in good health and CMV-seronegative.

V gene TRBV6-1 combines with J gene TRBJ2-5; no definite D call. This CDR3 region has 15 residues. Trimming removed 5 bases from V and 0 bases from J, with 13 bases in between. Germline values: CDR1 MNHNS, CDR2 SASEGT. CDR3 DNA sequence: TGTGCCAGCAGTTCCCGACACATAAACCAAGAGACCCAGTACTTC. Amino acid sequence: CASSSRHINQETQYF.

This chain links TRBV2 with TRBJ1-4; 7 bases map to TRBD1. V lost 7 bases and J lost 7; bases outside the gene matches: 9. This CDR3 is 14 amino acids long. The germline gives CDR1 SNHLY, CDR2 FYNNEI. CDR3 region: CASTAQGESEKLFF. The CDR3 nucleotides are TGTGCCAGCACCGCTCAGGGGGAGAGTGAAAAACTGTTTTTT.

CDR3 DNA: TGCGCCAGCAGCTCCGGGACAGGGGGCACCGGGGAGCTGTTTTTT. As protein: CASSSGTGGTGELFF. The rearrangement links TRBV5-1 to TRBJ2-2; 11 nucleotides match TRBD1. J was trimmed by 4 bases and V by 3 bases; bases with no gene match: 2. The CDR3 loop spans 15 amino acids. Germline V CDR1 and CDR2: SGHRS, YFSETQ.

In nucleotides, the CDR3 is TGCGCCAGCAGTGAGCAGACAGGGAATGAGCAGTTCTTC. Protein product: CASSEQTGNEQFF. The chain joins TRBV10-1 to TRBJ2-1, with TRBD1 matching 7 bases. Germline CDR1 reads WNHNN; CDR2 reads SYGVQD (reference sequence). The V gene end was trimmed by 2 bases and the J gene end by 7 bases; junction bases not matched to a gene: 2. This CDR3 region has 13 residues.

The rearrangement joins TRBV7-2 to TRBJ2-5, with D unclear. The germline gives CDR1 SGHTA, CDR2 FQGNSA. CDR3 length: 14 amino acids. Trimming pared 5 bases from V and 5 bases from J, leaving 15 bases between. CDR3 protein: CASSRSTAPETQYF. The CDR3 DNA is TGTGCCAGCAGCAGGAGCACCGCCCCTGAGACCCAGTACTTC.

To note about this clone: A read error may account for a junction end that differs from germline. The V call is TRBV12-5, the J call TRBJ2-5; D is unresolved. Germline CDR1 reads LGHNT; CDR2 reads FRNRAP. The CDR3 extends over 9 amino acids. The CDR3 DNA reads as TGCGAGGAACTGGAGACCCAGTACTTC. Translated: CEELETQYF.

This chain links TRBV28 with TRBJ2-2, with 7 bases aligning to TRBD1. The CDR3 is 16 amino acids. V dropped 6 bases and J dropped 0; count of bases not matched to a gene: 7. Germline loops: CDR1 MDHEN, CDR2 SYDVKM. This chain's CDR3 is CASRVKGQPNTGELFF. CDR3 coding DNA: TGTGCCAGCAGAGTGAAGGGACAGCCGAACACCGGGGAGCTGTTTTTT.

The chain recombines TRBV28 with TRBJ1-5; D call uncertain. Trimming pared 2 bases from V and 4 bases from J, leaving 12 bases between. Germline CDR1 reads MDHEN; CDR2 reads SYDVKM. The CDR3 has 15 residues. CDR3 loop: CASSLGSTENQPQHF. In DNA, the CDR3 is TGTGCCAGCAGTTTAGGCTCCACAGAAAATCAGCCCCAGCATTTT.

Worth noting for this clone: A read error may produce the germline difference seen at one junction end. The CDR3 bases are TGTGCCACCGGCAGGGGGGGTGGCGAGCAGTACTTC. It encodes CATGRGGGEQYF. This chain uses TRBV15 with TRBJ2-7; the D gene could be TRBD1 or TRBD2 (7 bases each). CDR3 size: 12 residues. The germline CDR1 and CDR2 sequences are LNHNV and YYDKDF (reference sequence).

The V call is TRBV27, the J call TRBJ1-6; D is perhaps TRBD1 (6 bases). The V gene's germline CDR1 is MNHEY and CDR2 SMNVEV (reference sequence). This CDR3 region has 18 residues. Trimming removed 6 bases at V and 0 bases at J, with 18 bases between. The CDR3 reads CASSSRAGASSYNSPLHF. DNA of the CDR3: TGTGCCAGCAGCTCTAGGGCAGGGGCCAGCTCCTATAATTCACCCCTCCACTTT.

The chain uses TRBV7-2 and TRBJ2-1, with 10 bases that match TRBD1. This CDR3 has 12 residues. Looked up from germline, CDR1 is SGHTA and CDR2 is FQGNSA. The trim removed 3 bases at V and 16 bases at J, leaving 6 bases unmatched. This CDR3 reads CASSLGTGVIFF. CDR3 nucleotide sequence: TGTGCCAGCAGCTTGGGGACAGGGGTGATCTTCTTC.

This chain joins TRBV5-1 and TRBJ2-1; D possibly corresponds to TRBD1 (5 bases). The CDR3 runs to 12 residues. From germline, CDR1 is SGHRS and CDR2 YFSETQ. Trimming took off 1 base at V and 10 bases at J, with 9 bases between the two ends. The CDR3 is CASSLWQGEQFF. In nucleotides, the CDR3 is TGCGCCAGCAGCTTGTGGCAGGGCGAGCAGTTCTTC. The entire variable domain, with the rest obtained from reference TRBV5-1 and TRBJ2-1, is as follows: KAGVTQTPRYLIKTRGQQVTLSCSPISGHRSVSWYQQTPGQGLQFLFEYFSETQRNKGNFPGRFSGRQFSNSRSEMNVSTLELGDSALYLCASSLWQGEQFFGPGTRLTVL.

The chain is built from TRBV15 and TRBJ1-1, with D possibly being TRBD1 (5 bases). The germline V gene has CDR1 LNHNV and CDR2 YYDKDF (reference sequence). The V end was cut by 0 bases, the J end by 1 base, with 9 bases between. The CDR3 has 15 amino acids. This chain's CDR3 is CATSRDGGSNTEAFF. The DNA for the CDR3 is TGTGCCACCAGCAGAGATGGGGGGTCGAACACTGAAGCTTTCTTT.

This chain joins TRBV5-4 and TRBJ2-7; 7 bases are a match to TRBD1. CDR1 and CDR2 from the germline V gene are SGHNT and YYREEE (reference sequence). This CDR3 region has 16 residues. The junction had 13 bases not matched to a gene; V was cut back by 0 bases and J by 7 bases. The DNA of the CDR3 is TGTGCCAGCAGCTTGGGCGGTTTTAAGGGACAGCGGGAGCAGTACTTC. Protein sequence: CASSLGGFKGQREQYF.

The V call is TRBV27, the J call TRBJ1-1; 8 positions match TRBD1. CDR3 length: 14 residues. Unmatched junction bases numbered 5, after V lost 5 bases and J lost 3 bases. Germline values: CDR1 MNHEY, CDR2 SMNVEV (reference sequence). CDR3 protein: CASSPGQGYTEAFF. The CDR3 coding sequence is TGTGCCAGCAGTCCCGGACAGGGTTACACTGAAGCTTTCTTT.

The genes are TRBV30 and TRBJ2-3, with 13 bases matching TRBD2. There are 16 residues in the CDR3. Per the germline V gene, CDR1 is GTSNPN and CDR2 is SVGIG (reference sequence). V trimming: 3 bases; J trimming: 2 bases; junction bases outside the gene matches: 5. The CDR3 reads CAWRLGLAGVTDTQYF. CDR3 DNA: TGTGCCTGGAGACTCGGACTAGCGGGGGTCACAGATACGCAGTATTTT.

J is TRBJ2-4 and V is TRBV7-2; the D is unclear. With 1 base removed from V and 7 bases from J, the gap between germline ends came to 14 bases. This CDR3 spans 15 amino acids. Germline V gives CDR1 SGHTA, CDR2 FQGNSA. The CDR3 region has the DNA TGTGCCAGCAGCTTAGAAGCTGGGCTTGGGAACATTCAGTACTTC. This gives the protein CASSLEAGLGNIQYF.

The J gene is TRBJ2-1, the V gene TRBV5-1; possible D gene TRBD2, 5 bases. Germline V CDR1 and CDR2: SGHRS, YFSETQ. The CDR3 loop spans 14 amino acids. Trimming shortened V by 0 bases and J by 10 bases, and 14 bases separated the two germline ends. The CDR3 region is CASSLGRGAREQFF. Written as DNA, the CDR3 is TGCGCCAGCAGCTTGGGCCGGGGAGCCAGGGAGCAGTTCTTC.

The rearrangement joins TRBV19 to TRBJ2-1; no definite D call. The CDR3 has 13 amino acids. Per germline, CDR1 LNHDA and CDR2 SQIVND (reference sequence). Trimming removed 3 bases at V and 2 bases at J, with 5 bases between. CDR3 region: CASSIGAYNEQFF. The DNA for the CDR3 is TGTGCCAGTAGTATTGGAGCCTACAATGAGCAGTTCTTC.

This chain connects TRBV27 to TRBJ2-1, with 16 positions matching TRBD2. The germline V gene encodes CDR1 MNHEY and CDR2 SMNVEV (reference sequence). The CDR3 has 17 amino acids. J was trimmed by 7 bases and V by 3 bases; bases with no gene match: 6. The CDR3: CASSLGLAGGPINEQFF. CDR3 bases: TGTGCCAGCAGTTTGGGACTAGCGGGAGGGCCGATAAATGAGCAGTTCTTC.

This chain joins TRBV19 and TRBJ2-5, with D unclear. Germline loops: CDR1 LNHDA, CDR2 SQIVND (reference sequence). The ends were cut back, 3 bases at V and 7 bases at J, with 15 bases in the middle. The CDR3 is 14 amino acids. CDR3 region: CASSISGSIGTQYF. DNA for the CDR3: TGTGCCAGTAGTATTAGTGGTTCTATCGGGACCCAGTACTTC.